These 5 T cell receptor beta chains share one sample of origin, sequenced in a study of OX40 agonist ivuxolimab in advanced cancers. This table comes from immunoSEQ multiplex PCR, and its TCRdb copy is limited to in-frame clones, with some not included. The data hold some 86,000 clones, with about 89% observed a single time. Sample: CD4+ or CD8+ T cells sorted from blood, taken in a trial of the OX40 agonist ivuxolimab. The source of these receptors is an adult with an advanced solid tumor such as melanoma, head and neck, liver or kidney cancer.

This clone was seen a single time. The gene calls are TRBV25-1 and TRBJ1-1; D unclear. The CDR3 runs 13 residues. With 4 bases removed from V and 5 bases from J, the gap between germline ends came to 11 bases. Germline-derived CDR1 and CDR2 are MGHDK and SYGVNS. The CDR3 region is CASSGSLGTEAFF. The CDR3 DNA follows: TGTGCCAGCAGTGGGTCCTTGGGGACTGAAGCTTTCTTT.

In this sample, this clone turned up once. V usage is TRBV27 and J usage is TRBJ2-2; D possibly corresponds to TRBD2 (5 bases). V was pared by 7 bases and J by 2 bases, with 8 bases between. Germline V gene data show CDR1 as MNHEY and CDR2 as SMNVEV (reference sequence). The CDR3 is 13 residues long. The CDR3 sequence: CASKRENTGELFF. DNA of the CDR3: TGTGCCAGCAAGAGGGAAAACACCGGGGAGCTGTTTTTT.

The J gene is TRBJ2-7, the V gene TRBV6-6, with 7 nucleotides matching TRBD1. CDR1 and CDR2 from the germline V gene are MNHNY and SVGAGI (reference sequence). V dropped 7 bases and J dropped 2; count of bases not matched to a gene: 5. This CDR3 contains 13 residues. The CDR3 protein is CASNQDRAYEQYF. In nucleotides, the CDR3 is TGTGCCAGCAACCAAGACAGGGCCTACGAGCAGTACTTC.

This clone was counted a few times. The J gene is TRBJ1-3, the V gene TRBV13; the D is unclear. Germline-derived CDR1 and CDR2 are PRHDT and FYEKMQ (reference sequence). The CDR3 covers 14 residues. Trimming pared 3 bases from V and 0 bases from J, leaving 6 bases between. This CDR3 reads CASSLGSSGNTIYF. As DNA, the CDR3 is TGTGCCAGCAGCTTGGGGAGCTCTGGAAACACCATATATTTT.

This clone was seen a few times. The gene calls are TRBV5-6 and TRBJ2-5, with TRBD1 identical over 12 bases. V shed 3 bases and J 5 bases; nucleotides not matched to a gene: 8. Looked up from germline, CDR1 is SGHDT and CDR2 is YYEEEE. The length of the CDR3 is 16 residues. CDR3 region: CASSSTGTGGSETQYF. For the CDR3, the DNA is TGTGCCAGCAGCTCCACAGGGACAGGGGGCAGTGAGACCCAGTACTTC.